The T cell receptor beta chain described here comes from a study of blood T cell repertoires in COVID-19. Study summary: In each case, the material was cDNA or gDNA derived from T cells, B-cell-depleted T cells, or PBMCs.

The V gene lost 7 bases and the J gene lost 1 base, with 11 bases spanning the gap. The CDR3 loop spans 13 amino acids. Germline V gene data show CDR1 as SQVTM and CDR2 as ANQGSEA. Under the authors' procedure: Cell counts per sample came from amplifying reference gene primers. Measured with immunoSEQ multiplex PCR; TCRdb has only the in-frame clones, and not every one. V and J calls and clone size come straight from that table; D and trimming were deduced from the DNA. The table lists fewer than 300,000 clones, 81% of them singletons, with about 2.9% in the top ten. J is TRBJ2-1 and V is TRBV29-1; D is unclear. This TCR was recovered from a woman aged 60-75 years with active or convalescent COVID-19. Sequencing was performed on peripheral blood. The CDR3 bases are TGCAGCGGTGACGGCAGGTCCTACAATGAGCAGTTCTTC. This translates into CSGDGRSYNEQFF.